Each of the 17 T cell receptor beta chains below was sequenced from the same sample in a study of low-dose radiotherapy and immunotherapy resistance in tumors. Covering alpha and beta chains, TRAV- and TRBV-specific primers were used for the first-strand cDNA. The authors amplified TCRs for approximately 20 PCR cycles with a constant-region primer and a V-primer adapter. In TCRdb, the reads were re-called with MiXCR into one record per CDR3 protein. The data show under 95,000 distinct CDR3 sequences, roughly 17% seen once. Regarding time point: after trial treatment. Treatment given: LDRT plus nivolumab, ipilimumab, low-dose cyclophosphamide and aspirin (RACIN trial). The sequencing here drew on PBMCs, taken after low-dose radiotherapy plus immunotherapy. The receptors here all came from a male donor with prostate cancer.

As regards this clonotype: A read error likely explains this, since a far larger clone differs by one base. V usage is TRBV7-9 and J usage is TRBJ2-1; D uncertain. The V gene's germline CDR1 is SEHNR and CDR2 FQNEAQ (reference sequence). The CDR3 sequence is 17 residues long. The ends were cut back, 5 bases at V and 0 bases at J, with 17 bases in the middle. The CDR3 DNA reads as TGTGCCAGCAGCCTACGGCCTTTTGGTAGCTCCTACAATGAGCAGTTCTTC. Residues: CASSLRPFGSSYNEQFF.

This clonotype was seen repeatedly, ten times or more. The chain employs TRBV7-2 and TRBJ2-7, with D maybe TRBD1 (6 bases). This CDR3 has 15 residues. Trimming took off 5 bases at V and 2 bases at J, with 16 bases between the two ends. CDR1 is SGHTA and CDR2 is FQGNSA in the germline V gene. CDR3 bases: TGTGCCAGCAGCCGTCCGACAGGCCATCCCTACGAGCAGTACTTC. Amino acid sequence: CASSRPTGHPYEQYF.

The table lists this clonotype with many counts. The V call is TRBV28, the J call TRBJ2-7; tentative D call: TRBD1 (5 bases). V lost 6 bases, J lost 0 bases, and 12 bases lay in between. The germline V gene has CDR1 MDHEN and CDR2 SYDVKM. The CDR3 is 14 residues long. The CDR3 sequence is CASRGDSPSYEQYF. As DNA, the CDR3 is TGTGCCAGCAGGGGCGACAGTCCCTCCTACGAGCAGTACTTC.

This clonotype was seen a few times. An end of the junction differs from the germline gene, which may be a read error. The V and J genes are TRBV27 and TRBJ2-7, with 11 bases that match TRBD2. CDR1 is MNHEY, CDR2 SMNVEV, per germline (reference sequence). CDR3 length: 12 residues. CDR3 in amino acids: CASCKPSGRWVF. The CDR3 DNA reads TGTGCCAGCTGCAAACCTAGCGGGAGGTGGGTCTTC.

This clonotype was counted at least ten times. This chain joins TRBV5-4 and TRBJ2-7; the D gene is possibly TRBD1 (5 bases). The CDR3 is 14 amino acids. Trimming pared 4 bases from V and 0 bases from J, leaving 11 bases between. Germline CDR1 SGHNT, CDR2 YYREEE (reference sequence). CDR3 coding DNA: TGTGCCAGCAGCGTCCAGGGAAACTCCTACGAGCAGTACTTC. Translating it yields CASSVQGNSYEQYF.

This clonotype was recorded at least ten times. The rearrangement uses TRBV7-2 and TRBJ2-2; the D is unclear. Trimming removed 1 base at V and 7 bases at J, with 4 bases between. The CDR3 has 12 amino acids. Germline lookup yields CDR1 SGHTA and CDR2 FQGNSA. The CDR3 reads CASSLEVGELFF. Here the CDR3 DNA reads TGTGCCAGCAGCTTAGAGGTCGGGGAGCTGTTTTTT.

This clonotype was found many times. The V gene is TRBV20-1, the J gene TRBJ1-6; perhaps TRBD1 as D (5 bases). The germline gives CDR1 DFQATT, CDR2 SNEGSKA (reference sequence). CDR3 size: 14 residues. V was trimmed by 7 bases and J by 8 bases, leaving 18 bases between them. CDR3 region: CSVAMRGVDSPLHF. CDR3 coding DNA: TGCAGTGTCGCCATGCGGGGGGTGGATTCACCCCTCCACTTT.

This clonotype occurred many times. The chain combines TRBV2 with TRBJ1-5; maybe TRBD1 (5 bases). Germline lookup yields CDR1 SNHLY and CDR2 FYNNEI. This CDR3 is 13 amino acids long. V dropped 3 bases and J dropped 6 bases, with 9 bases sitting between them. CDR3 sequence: CASSDGGPQPQHF. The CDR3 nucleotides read TGTGCCAGCAGTGATGGGGGTCCTCAGCCCCAGCATTTT.

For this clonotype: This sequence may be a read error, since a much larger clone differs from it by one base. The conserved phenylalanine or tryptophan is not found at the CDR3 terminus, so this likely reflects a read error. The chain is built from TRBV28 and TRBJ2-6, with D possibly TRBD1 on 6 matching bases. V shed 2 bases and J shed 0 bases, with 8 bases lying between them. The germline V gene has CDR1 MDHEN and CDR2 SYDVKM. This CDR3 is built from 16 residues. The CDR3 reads CASSLGQFSGANVLTL. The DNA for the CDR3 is TGTGCCAGCAGTTTAGGACAGTTCTCTGGGGCCAACGTCCTGACTTTA.

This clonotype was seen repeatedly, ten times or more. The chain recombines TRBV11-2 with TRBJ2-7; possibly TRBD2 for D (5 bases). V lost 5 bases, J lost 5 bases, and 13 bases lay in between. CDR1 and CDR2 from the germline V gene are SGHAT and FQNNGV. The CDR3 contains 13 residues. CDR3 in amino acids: CASSTPFGDEQYF. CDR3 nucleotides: TGTGCCAGCAGCACACCCTTCGGGGACGAGCAGTACTTC. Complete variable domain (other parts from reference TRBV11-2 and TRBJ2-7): EAGVAQSPRYKIIEKRQSVAFWCNPISGHATLYWYQQILGQGPKLLIQFQNNGVVDDSQLPKDRFSAERLKGVDSTLKIQPAKLEDSAVYLCASSTPFGDEQYFGPGTRLTVT.

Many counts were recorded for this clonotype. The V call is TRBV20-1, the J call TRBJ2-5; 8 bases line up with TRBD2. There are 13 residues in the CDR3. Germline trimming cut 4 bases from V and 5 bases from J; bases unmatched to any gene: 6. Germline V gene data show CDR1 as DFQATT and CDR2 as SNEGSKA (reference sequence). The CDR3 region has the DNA TGCAGTGCTATAGCGGGAACTGGGGAGACCCAGTACTTC. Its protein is CSAIAGTGETQYF.

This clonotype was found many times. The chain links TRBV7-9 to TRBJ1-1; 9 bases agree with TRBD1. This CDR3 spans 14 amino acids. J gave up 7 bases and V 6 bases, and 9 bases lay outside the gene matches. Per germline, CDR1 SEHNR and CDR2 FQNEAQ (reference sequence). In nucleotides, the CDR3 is TGTGCCAGCAGGAGATCGGGACAGGGCGATGAAGCTTTCTTT. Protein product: CASRRSGQGDEAFF. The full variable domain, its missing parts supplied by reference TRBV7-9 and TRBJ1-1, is DTGVSQNPRHKITKRGQNVTFRCDPISEHNRLYWYRQTLGQGPEFLTYFQNEAQLEKSRLLSDRFSAERPKGSFSTLEIQRTEQGDSAMYLCASRRSGQGDEAFFGQGTRLTVV.

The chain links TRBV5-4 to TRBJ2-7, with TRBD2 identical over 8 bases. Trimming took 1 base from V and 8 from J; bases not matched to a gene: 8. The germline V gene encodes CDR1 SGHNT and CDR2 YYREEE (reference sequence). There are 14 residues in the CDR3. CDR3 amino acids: CASSLIAGGSKQYF. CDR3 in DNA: TGTGCCAGCAGCTTGATTGCGGGAGGCTCCAAGCAGTACTTC.

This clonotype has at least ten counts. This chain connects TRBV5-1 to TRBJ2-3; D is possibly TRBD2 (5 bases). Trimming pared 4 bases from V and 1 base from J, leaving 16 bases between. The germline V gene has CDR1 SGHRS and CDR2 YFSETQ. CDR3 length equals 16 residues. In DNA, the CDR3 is TGCGCCAGCAGCCTCTCCATCGGTAGCGGCACAGATACGCAGTATTTT. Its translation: CASSLSIGSGTDTQYF.

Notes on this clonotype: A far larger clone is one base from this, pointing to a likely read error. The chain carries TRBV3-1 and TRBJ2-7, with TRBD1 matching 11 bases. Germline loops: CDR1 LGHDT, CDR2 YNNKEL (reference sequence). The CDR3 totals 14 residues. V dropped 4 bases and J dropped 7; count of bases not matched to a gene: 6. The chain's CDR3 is CASSRDRGATEQYF. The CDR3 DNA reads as TGTGCCAGCAGCCGGGACAGGGGGGCCACGGAGCAGTACTTC.

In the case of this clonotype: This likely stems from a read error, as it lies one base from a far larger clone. The DNA for the CDR3 is TGTGCCAGCAGCTCCTCTCCCCCCCGCGGGAGGGCCTACGAGCAGTTCTTC. This codes for CASSSSPPRGRAYEQFF. This rearrangement joins TRBV5-8 to TRBJ2-1, with 9 bases matching TRBD2. Per germline, CDR1 SGHTS and CDR2 YDEGEE. The CDR3 sequence is 17 residues long. Losses at the gene ends were 3 bases for V and 10 bases for J; bases not matched to a gene: 17. Drawing the rest from reference TRBV5-8 and TRBJ2-1, the complete variable domain is EAGVTQSPTHLIKTRGQQATLRCSPISGHTSVYWYQQALGLGLQFLLWYDEGEERNRGNFPPRFSGRQFPNYSSELNVNALELEDSALYLCASSSSPPRGRAYEQFFGPGTRLTVL.

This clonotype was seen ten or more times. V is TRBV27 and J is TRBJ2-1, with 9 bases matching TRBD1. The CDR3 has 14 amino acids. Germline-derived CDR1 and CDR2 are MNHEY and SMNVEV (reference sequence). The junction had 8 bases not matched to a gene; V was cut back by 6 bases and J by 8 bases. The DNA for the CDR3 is TGTGCCAGCAGCTTCCGGGACAGGGCTCATGAGCAGTTCTTC. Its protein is CASSFRDRAHEQFF.